The 26 T cell receptor beta chains reported below all come from one sample, sequenced in a study of T cell responses to AZD1222 COVID-19 vaccine. Libraries were prepared by immunoSEQ multiplex PCR; TCRdb keeps only in-frame clonotypes and omits some of them. The sample yields fewer than 110,000 clones, 80% to 90% seen once. Sample: peripheral blood, taken 28 days after the second AZD1222 dose. These receptors were collected from an adult who received the AZD1222 COVID-19 vaccine.

This clone was counted a single time. V and J are TRBV3-1 (or the pseudogene TRBV3-2) and TRBJ1-2; 7 bases are shared with TRBD1. Germline CDR1 is LGHDT and CDR2 is YNNKEL (reference sequence). V dropped 5 bases and J dropped 4; count of bases not matched to a gene: 7. The CDR3 is made up of 14 amino acids. The CDR3 nucleotides read TGTGCCAGCAGCATCTCAGGGGGGCCCTATGGCTACACCTTC. Protein product: CASSISGGPYGYTF.

V and J are TRBV19 and TRBJ2-1; the D gene is possibly TRBD1 (5 bases). The CDR3 extends over 13 amino acids. CDR1 is LNHDA and CDR2 is SQIVND in the germline V gene (reference sequence). V was clipped by 5 bases and J by 15 bases, with 20 bases between them. In nucleotides, the CDR3 is TGTGCCAGTAGTCCCCTCCCAGGCCAGGGCCCGTTCTTC. It translates to CASSPLPGQGPFF.

This clone was detected a few times. This chain connects TRBV3-1 (or the pseudogene TRBV3-2) to TRBJ2-3; D remains ambiguous. The V and J ends lost 3 bases and 2 bases respectively, with 12 bases between them. Germline V gene lookup returns CDR1 LGHDT and CDR2 YNNKEL (reference sequence). The CDR3 runs 15 residues. The CDR3 reads CASSHFSVLTDTQYF. DNA for the CDR3: TGTGCCAGCAGCCATTTCAGCGTTCTCACAGATACGCAGTATTTT.

This clone showed up just once. The chain combines TRBV7-2 with TRBJ2-1; D is tentatively TRBD1 or TRBD2 (5 bases each). The CDR3 spans 18 residues. Germline lookup yields CDR1 SGHTA and CDR2 FQGNSA. Trimming took 0 bases from V and 5 from J, leaving 20 bases between them. CDR3 residues: CASSLAPILAGSNNEQFF. DNA for the CDR3: TGTGCCAGCAGCTTAGCGCCGATTCTAGCAGGGTCCAACAATGAGCAGTTCTTC.

This clone appeared a single time. V and J are TRBV6-5 and TRBJ1-2; D gene uncertain. Trimming pared 6 bases from V and 2 bases from J, leaving 16 bases between. The CDR3 length is 15 residues. Germline-derived CDR1 and CDR2 are MNHEY and SVGAGI. CDR3 coding DNA: TGTGCCAGCAGCCCCGCGGGCTACCTCAACTATGGCTACACCTTC. It encodes CASSPAGYLNYGYTF.

DNA of the CDR3: TGTGCCAGCAGCTTAGGGGCAGATGGAAACACCATATATTTT. Encoded protein: CASSLGADGNTIYF. V and J are TRBV7-9 and TRBJ1-3; D is undetermined. CDR3 length: 14 residues. Trimming left V 1 base short and J 3 bases short, with 7 bases between. Germline assignment: CDR1 SEHNR and CDR2 FQNEAQ (reference sequence).

J is TRBJ2-7 and V is TRBV5-4, with D hard to call. The CDR3 has 14 amino acids. Trimming shortened V by 4 bases and J by 6 bases, and 17 bases separated the two germline ends. Germline loops: CDR1 SGHNT, CDR2 YYREEE (reference sequence). The CDR3 DNA reads TGTGCCAGCAGCCCCGTAAAGGGCTCGGGCGAGCAGTACTTC. Translated: CASSPVKGSGEQYF. Full variable domain (outside the CDR3, taken from reference TRBV5-4 and TRBJ2-7): ETGVTQSPTHLIKTRGQQVTLRCSSQSGHNTVSWYQQALGQGPQFIFQYYREEENGRGNFPPRFSGLQFPNYSSELNVNALELDDSALYLCASSPVKGSGEQYFGPGTRLTVT.

The V call is TRBV25-1, the J call TRBJ1-1; tentatively, D is TRBD1 (6 bases). Trimming removed 2 bases at V and 3 bases at J, with 16 bases between. The V gene's germline CDR1 is MGHDK and CDR2 SYGVNS. The CDR3 sequence is 16 residues long. In DNA form, the CDR3 reads TGTGCCAGCAGTGAAGCTCAGAGGGGGGTTGACACTGAAGCTTTCTTT. Its translation: CASSEAQRGVDTEAFF. Looking up the rest from reference TRBV25-1 and TRBJ1-1 gives the full variable domain: EADIYQTPRYLVIGTGKKITLECSQTMGHDKMYWYQQDPGMELHLIHYSYGVNSTEKGDLSSESTVSRIRTEHFPLTLESARPSHTSQYLCASSEAQRGVDTEAFFGQGTRLTVV.

The chain joins TRBV19 to TRBJ2-5; D is perhaps TRBD2 (5 bases). Germline values: CDR1 LNHDA, CDR2 SQIVND (reference sequence). Trimming left V 3 bases short and J 1 base short, with 12 bases between. The CDR3 loop spans 15 amino acids. The CDR3, as DNA: TGTGCCAGTAGTATCTTAGTTGCGGGCCAAGAGACCCAGTACTTC. Residues: CASSILVAGQETQYF.

This CDR3 is CASSEGAGEEQYF. Written as DNA, the CDR3 is TGTGCCAGCAGTGAAGGAGCGGGGGAGGAGCAGTACTTC. The chain couples TRBV6-1 to TRBJ2-7, with TRBD2 identical over 8 bases. CDR1 is MNHNS and CDR2 is SASEGT in the germline V gene. V was clipped by 1 base and J by 7 bases; unmatched bases: 3. The CDR3 totals 13 residues.

The rearrangement uses TRBV7-9 and TRBJ1-1; D unresolved. From germline, CDR1 is SEHNR and CDR2 FQNEAQ (reference sequence). V lost 5 bases and J lost 0, with 10 bases in between. The length of the CDR3 is 14 residues. Here the CDR3 DNA reads TGTGCCAGCAGCCACCGAGTATTGAACACTGAAGCTTTCTTT. Translation gives CASSHRVLNTEAFF.

This chain links TRBV29-1 with TRBJ2-7; no reliable D call. V gave up 4 bases and J gave up 3 bases, with 16 bases separating them. Germline CDR1 SQVTM, CDR2 ANQGSEA. The CDR3 has 14 residues. In DNA, the CDR3 is TGCAGCGTTGTTAGTGGTGGCGGAATCTACGAGCAGTACTTC. Translation: CSVVSGGGIYEQYF.

The chain couples TRBV5-6 to TRBJ1-4; D is unclear. The CDR3 is 17 amino acids. Trimming pared 2 bases from V and 0 bases from J, leaving 14 bases between. Germline assignment: CDR1 SGHDT and CDR2 YYEEEE. The CDR3 here is CASSFFSFVTTNEKLFF. Here the CDR3 DNA reads TGTGCCAGCAGCTTTTTTAGCTTCGTTACAACTAATGAAAAACTGTTTTTT.

A few counts support this clone. V gene TRBV4-2 combines with J gene TRBJ1-2; D remains unclear. CDR1 LGHNA and CDR2 YNFKEQ come from the germline V gene. V was shortened by 3 bases and J by 3 bases, with 17 bases between the two germline ends. This CDR3 has 16 residues. This CDR3 reads CASSQLVALTDYGYTF. CDR3 DNA sequence: TGTGCCAGCAGCCAGCTAGTGGCCCTGACCGACTATGGCTACACCTTC.

V is TRBV4-1 and J is TRBJ1-1, with a tentative D call TRBD1 (5 bases). V lost 5 bases and J lost 5, with 12 bases in between. In germline, CDR1 is MGHRA, CDR2 YSYEKL. The CDR3 is 13 amino acids. The CDR3 region has the DNA TGCGCCAGCAGCGTCGCCGAGGGGACTGAAGCTTTCTTT. Translating gives CASSVAEGTEAFF.

The rearrangement joins TRBV5-5 to TRBJ1-6, with D unresolved. Germline CDR1 and CDR2: SGHKS and YYEKEE (reference sequence). Deletions cut 0 bases from V and 9 bases from J, with 7 bases between. The CDR3 has 13 amino acids. CDR3 region: CASSLDNGSPLHF. CDR3 coding DNA: TGTGCCAGCAGCTTGGACAATGGTTCACCCCTCCACTTT. The complete variable domain, with remaining parts taken from reference TRBV5-5 and TRBJ1-6, reads DAGVTQSPTHLIKTRGQQVTLRCSPISGHKSVSWYQQVLGQGPQFIFQYYEKEERGRGNFPDRFSARQFPNYSSELNVNALLLGDSALYLCASSLDNGSPLHFGNGTRLTVT.

A note on this clone: The junction departs from germline at one end; a sequencing error may be responsible. The CDR3 sequence: CASSLGRAGTGELFF. The CDR3 DNA follows: TGTGCTAGCAGCTTAGGACGGGCCGGGACCGGGGAGCTGTTTTTT. The V call is TRBV7-7, the J call TRBJ2-2; D gene ambiguous. Germline CDR1 is SSHAT and CDR2 is FNYEAQ (reference sequence). The CDR3 spans 15 residues.

This clone was observed a single time. The sample has other DNA sequences that encode this CDR3 too. The chain has TRBV27 and TRBJ2-1; D remains ambiguous. This CDR3 spans 12 amino acids. V lost 4 bases and J 3 bases, leaving 4 bases between the germline ends. Germline CDR1 MNHEY, CDR2 SMNVEV (reference sequence). The CDR3 is CASSSIYNEQFF. The CDR3 nucleotides read TGTGCCAGCAGTTCGATCTACAATGAGCAGTTCTTC.

The chain joins TRBV2 to TRBJ2-1, with 11 bases identical to TRBD2. The ends lost 10 bases at V and 0 bases at J; junction bases unmatched: 14. The CDR3 has 18 amino acids. CDR1 and CDR2 from the germline V gene are SNHLY and FYNNEI. DNA of the CDR3: TGTGCCACTGGAGCCGGGACTAGCGGATTTCGCTCCTACAATGAGCAGTTCTTC. This sequence encodes CATGAGTSGFRSYNEQFF. The full variable domain, in which reference TRBV2 and TRBJ2-1 provide the parts outside the CDR3, is EPEVTQTPSHQVTQMGQEVILRCVPISNHLYFYWYRQILGQKVEFLVSFYNNEISEKSEIFDDQFSVERPDGSNFTLKIRSTKLEDSAMYFCATGAGTSGFRSYNEQFFGPGTRLTVL.

This clone was recorded once. CDR3 in amino acids: CASSLEGQPQHF. CDR3 nucleotides: TGTGCCAGCAGCTTAGAGGGCCAGCCCCAGCATTTT. This rearrangement joins TRBV7-9 to TRBJ1-5; D gene ambiguous. Per germline, CDR1 SEHNR and CDR2 FQNEAQ (reference sequence). The CDR3 loop spans 12 amino acids. Trimming removed 1 base at V and 7 bases at J, with 5 bases between. Together with reference TRBV7-9 and TRBJ1-5, the CDR3 gives the full variable domain: DTGVSQNPRHKITKRGQNVTFRCDPISEHNRLYWYRQTLGQGPEFLTYFQNEAQLEKSRLLSDRFSAERPKGSFSTLEIQRTEQGDSAMYLCASSLEGQPQHFGDGTRLSIL.

The CDR3 here is CASTFGQGGTQYF. In nucleotides, the CDR3 is TGCGCCAGCACCTTCGGCCAGGGGGGGACCCAGTACTTC. The chain employs TRBV5-1 and TRBJ2-5; maybe TRBD1 (7 bases). The CDR3 is 13 amino acids. Germline V gives CDR1 SGHRS, CDR2 YFSETQ. Trimming pared 6 bases from V and 7 bases from J, leaving 16 bases between.

The rearrangement links TRBV7-8 to TRBJ2-7, with 9 bases lining up with TRBD2. Germline CDR1 SGHVS, CDR2 FQNEAQ. The length of the CDR3 is 16 residues. The V segment lost 4 bases and the J segment 3 bases; nucleotides outside the gene matches: 10. The CDR3 DNA reads TGTGCCAGCAGCTGGACAGTAGCGGGGGACCGCTACGAGCAGTACTTC. Amino acids: CASSWTVAGDRYEQYF.

This rearrangement joins TRBV28 to TRBJ1-2; D uncertain. Trimming removed 4 bases from V and 1 base from J, with 10 bases in between. CDR1 is MDHEN and CDR2 is SYDVKM in the germline V gene. The CDR3 is 14 amino acids. CDR3 nucleotides: TGTGCCAGCAGTTATGGCACAATTAACTATGGCTACACCTTC. Amino acids: CASSYGTINYGYTF.

Here the CDR3 DNA reads TGTGCCACCAGCAGAGAGGGAAGCCGTTCCTACGAGCAGTACTTC. Protein sequence: CATSREGSRSYEQYF. This rearrangement joins TRBV15 to TRBJ2-7; D is undetermined. Germline V gene lookup returns CDR1 LNHNV and CDR2 YYDKDF (reference sequence). Trimming cost V 0 bases and J 1 base, with 10 bases left between them. CDR3 length equals 15 residues.

V and J are TRBV6-2 or TRBV6-3 and TRBJ2-2; 7 bases line up with TRBD1. From germline, CDR1 is MNHEY and CDR2 SVGEGT. There are 16 residues in the CDR3. After removal of 4 bases from V and 3 bases from J, the junction contained 8 bases not matched to a gene. CDR3 protein: CASSLAGQVYTGELFF. DNA of the CDR3: TGTGCCAGCAGTTTAGCCGGACAGGTATACACCGGGGAGCTGTTTTTT.

The V gene is TRBV11-3, the J gene TRBJ2-7; D call uncertain. The germline V and J ends were trimmed by 1 base and 0 bases, with 16 bases remaining between them. The CDR3 extends over 17 amino acids. Germline V gene data show CDR1 as SGHNT and CDR2 as YENEEA. CDR3: CASSLVQARLFSYEQYF. The CDR3 DNA reads as TGTGCCAGCAGCTTAGTCCAGGCACGGCTGTTCTCCTACGAGCAGTACTTC.